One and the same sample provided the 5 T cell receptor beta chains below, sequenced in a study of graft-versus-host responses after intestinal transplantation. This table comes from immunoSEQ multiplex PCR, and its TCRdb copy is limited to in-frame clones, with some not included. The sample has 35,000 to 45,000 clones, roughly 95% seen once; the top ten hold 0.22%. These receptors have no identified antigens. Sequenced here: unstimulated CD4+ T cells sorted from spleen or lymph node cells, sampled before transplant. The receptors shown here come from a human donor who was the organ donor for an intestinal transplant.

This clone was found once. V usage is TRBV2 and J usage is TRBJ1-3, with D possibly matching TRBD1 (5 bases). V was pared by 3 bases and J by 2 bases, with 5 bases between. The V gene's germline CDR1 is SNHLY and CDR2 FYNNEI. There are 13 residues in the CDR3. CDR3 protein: CASSDRAGNTIYF. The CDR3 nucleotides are TGTGCCAGCAGTGACAGGGCTGGAAACACCATATATTTT.

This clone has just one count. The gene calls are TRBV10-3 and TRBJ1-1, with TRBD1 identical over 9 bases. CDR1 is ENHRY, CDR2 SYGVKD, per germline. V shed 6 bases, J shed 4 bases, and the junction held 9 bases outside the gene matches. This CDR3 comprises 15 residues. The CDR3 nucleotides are TGTGCCATCAGAACAGGGGGCAAAGGCGGCACTGAAGCTTTCTTT. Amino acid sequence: CAIRTGGKGGTEAFF.

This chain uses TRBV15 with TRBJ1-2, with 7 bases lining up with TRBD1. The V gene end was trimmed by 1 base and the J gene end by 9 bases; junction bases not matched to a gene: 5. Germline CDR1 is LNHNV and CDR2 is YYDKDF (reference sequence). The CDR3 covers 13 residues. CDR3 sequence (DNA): TGTGCCACCAGCAGAGGACAGGGTCTTAGCTACACCTTC. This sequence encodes CATSRGQGLSYTF.

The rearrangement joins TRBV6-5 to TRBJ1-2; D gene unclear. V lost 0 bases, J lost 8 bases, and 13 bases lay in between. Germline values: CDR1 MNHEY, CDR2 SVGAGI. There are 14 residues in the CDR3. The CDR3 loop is CASSYSISPGGYTF. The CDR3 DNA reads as TGTGCCAGCAGTTACTCGATCTCTCCGGGGGGCTACACCTTC.

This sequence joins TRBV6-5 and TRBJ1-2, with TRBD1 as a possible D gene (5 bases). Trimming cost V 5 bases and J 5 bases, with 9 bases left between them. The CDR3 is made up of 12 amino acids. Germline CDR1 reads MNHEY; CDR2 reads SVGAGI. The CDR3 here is CASSSSGYGYTF. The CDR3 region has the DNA TGTGCCAGCAGTAGTTCAGGGTATGGCTACACCTTC.